The source of this T cell receptor beta chain is a study of cytomegalovirus exposure and HLA in healthy donors. About this clone: Its antigen remains unknown.

13 Jbeta primers and 60 Vbeta primers were used for the PCR. Authors' methods: There were about 88 million unique TCR beta chains by a later count, and some 10 million of them were shared. Data came from immunoSEQ multiplex PCR; TCRdb stores just in-frame clones and leaves some out. V and J calls and clone size are copied from that table; D and trimming were computed from the DNA. This sample yields roughly 180,000 clones, of which roughly a tenth are seen a single time; 1% to 1.5% belongs to the top ten. This CDR3 has 13 residues. The V and J ends lost 2 bases and 10 bases respectively, with 13 bases between them. Per the germline V gene, CDR1 is SGDLS and CDR2 is YYNGEE. Study-level points and caveats: In an earlier analysis, productive rearrangement rates for most beta V segments clustered near 87% or 30%.

As for the donors, each was a healthy bone marrow donor. The chain is built from TRBV9 and TRBJ2-1, with TRBD2 as a possible D gene (6 bases). This receptor was taken from a woman in her twenties or thirties in good health and CMV-seropositive. The sequencing input was PBMCs. In DNA form, the CDR3 reads TGTGCCAGCAGCGTGATGGGGACTGGGGAGCAGTTCTTC. Translating it yields CASSVMGTGEQFF.